Following are 10 T cell receptor beta chains from one sample sequenced in a study of blood T cell repertoires in COVID-19. Here immunoSEQ multiplex PCR was the method, and the copy in TCRdb shows in-frame clones only, minus some. Of some 48,000 clones listed, just over 85% are singletons. The sequenced sample consisted of peripheral blood. Source of these receptors: a woman at least 80 years old with COVID-19, enrolled during active disease.

The chain carries TRBV5-1 and TRBJ1-1, with TRBD1 identical over 8 bases. The CDR3 has 16 amino acids. In germline, CDR1 is SGHRS, CDR2 YFSETQ. V shed 0 bases and J 1 base; nucleotides not matched to a gene: 5. CDR3 in DNA: TGCGCCAGCAGCTTGGGAGAAACAGGGGGGAACACTGAAGCTTTCTTT. Its protein product is CASSLGETGGNTEAFF.

This clone was detected only a few times. This chain connects TRBV2 to TRBJ2-1; tentatively, D is TRBD1 (7 bases). V lost 6 bases, J lost 4 bases, and 16 bases lay in between. This CDR3 has 15 amino acids. CDR1 and CDR2 (germline): SNHLY, FYNNEI. CDR3 nucleotides: TGTGCCAGCAGGGGTTTGACAGGGAGGTACAATGAGCAGTTCTTC. Its translation is CASRGLTGRYNEQFF.

This clone was seen only once. The chain carries TRBV18 and TRBJ2-5; D gene uncertain. V lost 2 bases and J 1 base, leaving 8 bases between the germline ends. The CDR3 length is 14 residues. Germline values: CDR1 KGHSH, CDR2 LQKENI. The CDR3 bases are TGTGCCAGCTCACCATGGGCCGCCCAAGAGACCCAGTACTTC. It encodes CASSPWAAQETQYF.

J is TRBJ2-7 and V is TRBV25-1; D is ambiguous. Trimming left V 5 bases short and J 5 bases short, with 16 bases between. Germline assignment: CDR1 MGHDK and CDR2 SYGVNS. This CDR3 region has 14 residues. CDR3 sequence reads: CASSRGIAQHEQYF. In DNA form, the CDR3 reads TGTGCCAGCAGTCGAGGAATAGCCCAGCACGAGCAGTACTTC.

The chain uses TRBV18 and TRBJ1-3; possibly TRBD1 for D (5 bases). The germline gives CDR1 KGHSH, CDR2 LQKENI. The CDR3 loop spans 15 amino acids. V was shortened by 5 bases and J by 2 bases, with 13 bases between the two germline ends. The CDR3 nucleotides are TGTGCCAGCTCAACCGGGGGGGGAGCTGGAAACACCATATATTTT. This sequence encodes CASSTGGGAGNTIYF.

This chain joins TRBV28 and TRBJ2-7; 8 bases align to TRBD2. V lost 3 bases and J lost 2; bases outside the gene matches: 9. In germline, CDR1 is MDHEN, CDR2 SYDVKM. The CDR3 totals 16 residues. The CDR3 loop is CASSFLLAELTYEQYF. The DNA for the CDR3 is TGTGCCAGCAGTTTTCTACTAGCGGAGCTCACCTACGAGCAGTACTTC. The whole variable domain, filled in from reference TRBV28 and TRBJ2-7, reads DVKVTQSSRYLVKRTGEKVFLECVQDMDHENMFWYRQDPGLGLRLIYFSYDVKMKEKGDIPEGYSVSREKKERFSLILESASTNQTSMYLCASSFLLAELTYEQYFGPGTRLTVT.

This clone occurred a few times. CDR3 sequence: CSASEGSSGNTIYF. DNA for the CDR3: TGCAGTGCGAGTGAAGGGAGCTCTGGAAACACCATATATTTT. The V and J genes are TRBV20-1 and TRBJ1-3, with D uncertain. CDR1 and CDR2 from the germline V gene are DFQATT and SNEGSKA (reference sequence). Trimming removed 6 bases at V and 0 bases at J, with 12 bases between. This CDR3 comprises 14 residues.

This clone was found a few times. The J gene is TRBJ2-2, the V gene TRBV3-1 (or the pseudogene TRBV3-2); TRBD2 agrees at 8 bases. This CDR3 spans 18 amino acids. CDR1 is LGHDT and CDR2 is YNNKEL in the germline V gene (reference sequence). V dropped 3 bases and J dropped 7; count of bases not matched to a gene: 16. For the CDR3, the DNA is TGTGCCAGCAGCCAGCACGGACGGGGGGGCCCTTCGAGCGGGGAGCTGTTTTTT. Its protein product is CASSQHGRGGPSSGELFF.

This clone was recorded once. The rearrangement uses TRBV5-1 and TRBJ2-3, with 10 bases matching TRBD1. Per germline, CDR1 SGHRS and CDR2 YFSETQ. CDR3 length: 17 residues. V dropped 0 bases and J dropped 4; count of bases not matched to a gene: 8. The CDR3: CASSLVGTGESSDTQYF. CDR3 DNA: TGCGCCAGCAGCTTGGTTGGGACAGGGGAGTCTTCAGATACGCAGTATTTT.

The chain joins TRBV6-5 to TRBJ1-5; weak D call: TRBD1 (5 bases). The V end was cut by 2 bases, the J end by 7 bases, with 12 bases between. The CDR3 has 14 residues. Germline CDR1 reads MNHEY; CDR2 reads SVGAGI. The CDR3 is CASSYRSGQQPQHF. DNA of the CDR3: TGTGCCAGCAGTTACCGGTCAGGGCAGCAGCCCCAGCATTTT.